Detailed here is one TCR beta chain. These data originate in a study of cytomegalovirus exposure and HLA in healthy donors. CDR1 is ENHRY, CDR2 SYGVKD, per germline. This CDR3 contains 14 residues. Trimming at V came to 6 bases and at J to 5 bases, leaving 6 bases not matched to a gene. A multiplex PCR was run with 60 Vbeta primers and 13 Jbeta primers. TCRdb's copy holds only in-frame clones and misses some; the assay was immunoSEQ multiplex PCR. The sample lists about 150,000 clones; 65% to 80% were seen once. The rearrangement joins TRBV10-3 to TRBJ2-1, with 8 bases lining up with TRBD1. The sample comprised PBMCs. This clonotype originated in a man aged 25-40 years in good health and CMV-seronegative. CDR3 DNA sequence: TGTGCCATCAGAGGCTGGGACAGGAACAATGAGCAGTTCTTC. This codes for CAIRGWDRNNEQFF.